The present TCR beta chain was sequenced within a study of cytomegalovirus exposure and HLA in healthy donors. The primer mix had 60 Vbeta and 13 Jbeta primers. Sequencing was performed with immunoSEQ multiplex PCR; in TCRdb, only in-frame clones are kept and a portion is missing. The profile shows 100,000 to 150,000 clones, roughly 80% of them singletons. CDR1 is MNHEY, CDR2 SMNVEV, per germline (reference sequence). The CDR3 length is 13 residues. Trimming took 4 bases from V and 4 from J, leaving 11 bases between them. The source material was PBMCs. The rearrangement uses TRBV27 and TRBJ2-7, with TRBD2 as a possible D gene (5 bases). The TCR was taken from a man between 18 and 29 years old in good health and CMV-seropositive. This CDR3 reads CASSWRLKYEQYF. In DNA, the CDR3 is TGTGCCAGCAGTTGGAGGCTGAAATACGAGCAGTACTTC.